These 30 T cell receptor beta chains came from one sample sequenced in a study of regulatory T cells in long-lasting Graves disease. Time point noted: newly diagnosed GD, antithyroid drugs for less than 3 months. From RNA extracted from PBMCs, the TCR library was made. Through Arm-PCR of CDR3 regions and iRepertoire HTBI primers, TCR beta libraries were built. TCRdb recomputed calls from the multiplex PCR reads with MiXCR, one row per CDR3 protein. The repertoire has roughly 400,000 distinct CDR3 sequences, roughly 17% of them found once; the top ten carry about 25%. This sample was also put to use in a study of T cells in Graves' hyperthyroidism and ophthalmopathy.

The material sequenced was peripheral blood mononuclear cells (PBMCs), taken at new diagnosis, from a patient treated with antithyroid drugs. Receptors were obtained from a young woman with Graves disease.

Points on this clonotype: This may arise from a read error, as a much more abundant clone is one base away. A read error is likely, as this CDR3 ends without the conserved phenylalanine or tryptophan. J is TRBJ2-3 and V is TRBV6-2 or TRBV6-3; unclear D gene. Looked up from germline, CDR1 is MNHEY and CDR2 is SVGEGT. V shed 2 bases and J shed 7 bases, with 4 bases lying between them. The CDR3 loop spans 11 amino acids. The CDR3 is CASSYVNTQYI. The DNA of the CDR3 is TGTGCCAGCAGTTACGTAAATACGCAGTATATT.

This clonotype was seen many times. J is TRBJ2-7 and V is TRBV7-2; 8 bases align to TRBD1. V lost 5 bases and J lost 5; bases outside the gene matches: 11. Germline-derived CDR1 and CDR2 are SGHTA and FQGNSA. This CDR3 contains 15 residues. CDR3 loop: CASSPDIRGRHEQYF. In DNA form, the CDR3 reads TGTGCCAGCAGCCCCGACATCAGGGGGCGACACGAGCAGTACTTC.

This clonotype was recorded many times. The CDR3 spells CASSRSGRAGEQFF. CDR3 in DNA: TGTGCCAGCAGCCGGAGCGGGAGGGCCGGTGAGCAGTTCTTC. The chain carries TRBV11-1 and TRBJ2-1, with TRBD2 matching 10 bases. The CDR3 length is 14 residues. CDR1 SGHAT and CDR2 FQDESV come from the germline V gene (reference sequence). J gave up 9 bases and V 5 bases, and 7 bases lay outside the gene matches.

This clonotype was found many times. V gene TRBV3-1 combines with J gene TRBJ1-1; D perhaps matches TRBD1 (5 bases). The CDR3 length is 15 residues. With 4 bases removed from V and 1 base from J, the gap between germline ends came to 13 bases. Germline lookup yields CDR1 LGHDT and CDR2 YNNKEL (reference sequence). In DNA, the CDR3 is TGTGCCAGCAGCCTAGCCGGGGCTGGGAACACTGAAGCTTTCTTT. Translated, it gives CASSLAGAGNTEAFF.

This clonotype has a count of ten or more. This chain uses TRBV28 with TRBJ2-7; weak D call: TRBD1 (6 bases). The CDR3 has 12 amino acids. The germline V gene has CDR1 MDHEN and CDR2 SYDVKM. Trimming stripped 7 bases from V and 5 bases from J, with 12 bases between. CDR3 bases: TGTGCCAGCAATCAGGGGATGCACGAGCAGTACTTC. Translation: CASNQGMHEQYF.

This clonotype was observed a single time. This rearrangement joins TRBV6-5 to TRBJ2-2; 7 nucleotides align to TRBD1. The V segment lost 4 bases and the J segment 7 bases; nucleotides outside the gene matches: 15. Germline assignment: CDR1 MNHEY and CDR2 SVGAGI. The CDR3 length is 17 residues. The CDR3 DNA follows: TGTGCCAGCAGTTCGTTTCCGCAGACAGGGAGTAGCGGGGAGCTGTTTTTT. It translates to CASSSFPQTGSSGELFF.

A note on this clonotype: Only one base separates this from a far larger clonotype, so it likely reflects a read error. The CDR3 loop is CASNWGLAVSCNEQFF. The CDR3 DNA sequence: TGTGCCAGCAATTGGGGGCTAGCGGTAAGCTGCAATGAGCAGTTCTTC. The rearrangement uses TRBV7-9 and TRBJ2-1; tentatively, D is TRBD2 (7 bases). V lost 7 bases and J lost 6, with 22 bases in between. CDR1 and CDR2 (germline): SEHNR, FQNEAQ (reference sequence). The CDR3 runs to 16 residues.

This clonotype has ten or more counts. The chain is built from TRBV7-9 and TRBJ2-1; 10 bases are a match to TRBD2. From germline, CDR1 is SEHNR and CDR2 FQNEAQ (reference sequence). This CDR3 spans 14 amino acids. V was clipped by 4 bases and J by 7 bases; unmatched bases: 4. CDR3 loop: CASSSGLALNEQFF. CDR3 DNA sequence: TGTGCCAGCAGCTCGGGACTAGCGCTTAATGAGCAGTTCTTC.

This clonotype is judged medium-sized. V and J are TRBV6-1 and TRBJ2-7, with TRBD1 matching over 12 bases. This CDR3 has 14 amino acids. The germline V gene encodes CDR1 MNHNS and CDR2 SASEGT. Trimming at V came to 3 bases and at J to 6 bases, leaving 3 bases not matched to a gene. CDR3: CASSDGTGGSEQYF. CDR3 nucleotide sequence: TGTGCCAGCAGTGACGGGACAGGGGGCAGCGAGCAGTACTTC.

The chain is built from TRBV5-1 and TRBJ1-3, with unresolved D. The CDR3 loop spans 14 amino acids. The V end lost 0 bases, the J end lost 4 bases, and 8 bases lay between the germline ends. Germline-derived CDR1 and CDR2 are SGHRS and YFSETQ. CDR3 amino acids: CASSLDGRGNTIYF. CDR3 sequence (DNA): TGCGCCAGCAGCTTGGATGGCAGAGGAAACACCATATATTTT.

This clonotype was detected once. This likely traces to a read error, being one base from a far larger clone. The CDR3 ends on some other residue instead of the conserved phenylalanine or tryptophan, so this is likely a read error. The chain combines TRBV7-3 with TRBJ1-1, with D hard to call. The V end was cut by 5 bases, the J end by 3 bases, with 7 bases between. The CDR3 contains 12 residues. Germline V gives CDR1 SGHTA, CDR2 FQGTGA. The CDR3 loop is CASSLRDTEAFS. In DNA, the CDR3 is TGTGCCAGCAGCCTTAGGGACACTGAAGCTTTCTCT.

This clonotype was seen ten or more times. The CDR3 nucleotides are TGTGCCTGGAGTCTTGAGCGGAACTACGAGCAGTACTTC. Protein sequence: CAWSLERNYEQYF. The chain joins TRBV30 to TRBJ2-7; D is possibly TRBD2 (5 bases). The CDR3 has 13 residues. Per germline, CDR1 GTSNPN and CDR2 SVGIG (reference sequence). V was pared by 2 bases and J by 3 bases, with 11 bases between.

This clonotype has only a few counts. This chain links TRBV29-1 with TRBJ2-5, with D possibly called TRBD1 or TRBD2 (7 bases each). Trimming stripped 4 bases from V and 5 bases from J, with 11 bases between. CDR1 SQVTM and CDR2 ANQGSEA come from the germline V gene. The CDR3 loop spans 12 amino acids. This chain's CDR3 is CSVGQGGETQYF. The CDR3 DNA follows: TGCAGCGTTGGGCAGGGGGGGGAGACCCAGTACTTC. Looking up the rest from reference TRBV29-1 and TRBJ2-5 gives the full variable domain: SAVISQKPSRDICQRGTSLTIQCQVDSQVTMMFWYRQQPGQSLTLIATANQGSEATYESGFVIDKFPISRPNLTFSTLTVSNMSPEDSSIYLCSVGQGGETQYFGPGTRLLVL.

J is TRBJ2-2 and V is TRBV24-1; perhaps TRBD1 as D (6 bases). The CDR3 sequence is 18 residues long. Germline V gene sequence: CDR1 KGHDR, CDR2 SFDVKD. Trimming took off 1 base at V and 2 bases at J, with 16 bases between the two ends. CDR3 sequence: CATSDLQPGHRNTGELFF. In DNA, the CDR3 is TGTGCCACCAGTGATTTACAACCGGGACACAGAAACACCGGGGAGCTGTTTTTT.

This clonotype was found a few times. The chain has TRBV10-3 and TRBJ2-3; D gene uncertain. The V end was cut by 6 bases, the J end by 3 bases, with 10 bases between. Germline V gene lookup returns CDR1 ENHRY and CDR2 SYGVKD. The CDR3 is 13 amino acids. The CDR3 loop is CAIRSSSTDTQYF. In DNA, the CDR3 is TGTGCCATCAGGTCCAGTAGTACAGATACGCAGTATTTT.

The table lists this clonotype with many counts. The chain is built from TRBV12-3 or TRBV12-4 and TRBJ2-1; TRBD2 agrees at 9 bases. J was trimmed by 4 bases and V by 8 bases; bases with no gene match: 12. This CDR3 is built from 16 residues. As DNA, the CDR3 is TGTGCCAGCGCCCCGGCTAGCGGGACCACTTACAATGAGCAGTTCTTC. It is translated as CASAPASGTTYNEQFF.

A few counts support this clonotype. The chain carries TRBV7-9 and TRBJ2-1, with D hard to call. V was cut by 4 bases and J by 2 bases, with 18 bases left in between. CDR1 and CDR2 (germline): SEHNR, FQNEAQ (reference sequence). The CDR3 has 17 amino acids. CDR3 in DNA: TGTGCCAGCAGCTCGACTGAGCTCGGCGCCGCCTACAATGAGCAGTTCTTC. This gives the protein CASSSTELGAAYNEQFF.

This clonotype showed up just a few times. The rearrangement uses TRBV7-9 and TRBJ2-7; 7 positions match TRBD2. Germline V gene lookup returns CDR1 SEHNR and CDR2 FQNEAQ (reference sequence). CDR3 length equals 18 residues. Unmatched junction bases numbered 18, after V lost 2 bases and J lost 5 bases. The CDR3 region has the DNA TGTGCCAGCAGCTTATGGGGGAGGGAGAGCACGAGGAGCGACGAGCAGTACTTC. This translates into CASSLWGRESTRSDEQYF.

The J gene is TRBJ2-4, the V gene TRBV10-3; D is uncertain. This CDR3 spans 13 amino acids. Between the trimmed V and J ends, which lost 0 bases and 6 bases, there was a span of 6 bases. Per the germline V gene, CDR1 is ENHRY and CDR2 is SYGVKD. DNA for the CDR3: TGTGCCATCAGTGAGTCGGACGGAAACATTCAGTACTTC. Amino acid sequence: CAISESDGNIQYF.

This clonotype was picked up many times. The chain couples TRBV30 to TRBJ2-1; 8 bases agree with TRBD1. In germline, CDR1 is GTSNPN, CDR2 SVGIG (reference sequence). The CDR3 has 15 residues. V was clipped by 3 bases and J by 3 bases; unmatched bases: 7. The CDR3 is CAWRDREPYYNEQFF. The CDR3 DNA is TGTGCCTGGAGGGACAGGGAACCTTACTACAATGAGCAGTTCTTC.

This clonotype showed up many times. The chain has TRBV6-2 or TRBV6-3 and TRBJ2-5; D not certain. Germline V gene data show CDR1 as MNHEY and CDR2 as SVGEGT. V dropped 3 bases and J dropped 1 base, with 9 bases sitting between them. The CDR3 contains 14 residues. CDR3 sequence: CASSYSETQETQYF. In nucleotides, the CDR3 is TGTGCCAGCAGTTATTCTGAAACCCAAGAGACCCAGTACTTC.

This chain's CDR3 is CASSLAQAGLSGNTIYF. DNA for the CDR3: TGTGCCAGCAGCTTAGCCCAGGCGGGACTCTCTGGAAACACCATATATTTT. The chain joins TRBV7-9 to TRBJ1-3; perhaps TRBD1 as D (5 bases). The CDR3 is 17 amino acids. The germline V gene has CDR1 SEHNR and CDR2 FQNEAQ (reference sequence). V dropped 0 bases and J dropped 0 bases, with 12 bases sitting between them.

The chain is built from TRBV18 and TRBJ1-3; a possible D gene is TRBD1 (6 bases). Trimming took 2 bases from V and 0 from J, leaving 11 bases between them. Germline CDR1 is KGHSH and CDR2 is LQKENI. CDR3 length: 16 amino acids. CDR3 coding DNA: TGTGCCAGCTCACCAACGCAGACAGGCTCTGGAAACACCATATATTTT. Amino acid sequence: CASSPTQTGSGNTIYF.

This clonotype was observed a few times. The chain is built from TRBV2 and TRBJ2-1; D might be TRBD1 or TRBD2, each matching 5 bases. The CDR3 is made up of 12 amino acids. Germline lookup yields CDR1 SNHLY and CDR2 FYNNEI. Trimming removed 8 bases from V and 8 bases from J, with 13 bases in between. The CDR3 protein is CASLKGPDEQFF. As DNA, the CDR3 is TGTGCCAGCTTAAAGGGACCGGATGAGCAGTTCTTC.

The rearrangement uses TRBV19 and TRBJ1-5; D is unresolved. The CDR3 extends over 16 amino acids. Trimming stripped 4 bases from V and 0 bases from J, with 13 bases between. Germline assignment: CDR1 LNHDA and CDR2 SQIVND (reference sequence). The CDR3 DNA is TGTGCCAGTAGTACGCTCGACGGCCCTAGCAATCAGCCCCAGCATTTT. Translating gives CASSTLDGPSNQPQHF.

Details on this clonotype: It may be a read error: a sequence one base away is much more abundant. V usage is TRBV20-1 and J usage is TRBJ2-7; 7 bases match TRBD2. The CDR3 is 14 residues long. The V gene end was trimmed by 5 bases and the J gene end by 2 bases; junction bases not matched to a gene: 9. Germline V gene lookup returns CDR1 DFQATT and CDR2 SNEGSKA (reference sequence). The CDR3 loop is CSAFTAGSAYEQYF. CDR3 coding DNA: TGCAGTGCTTTTACAGCGGGATCCGCCTACGAGCAGTACTTC.

This clonotype was seen more than once but under ten times. This chain joins TRBV5-5 and TRBJ2-1, with 9 bases that match TRBD2. The CDR3 consists of 11 residues. The junction had 3 bases not matched to a gene; V was cut back by 4 bases and J by 13 bases. The germline CDR1 and CDR2 sequences are SGHKS and YYEKEE (reference sequence). The CDR3 loop is CASSLAGLQFF. The CDR3 nucleotides are TGTGCCAGCAGCCTAGCGGGACTACAGTTCTTC.

This clonotype was detected many times. V is TRBV6-2 or TRBV6-3 and J is TRBJ2-7; 8 bases align to TRBD2. The CDR3 is made up of 15 amino acids. Per the germline V gene, CDR1 is MNHEY and CDR2 is SVGEGT. Trimming cost V 5 bases and J 5 bases; bases outside gene matches: 11. CDR3 nucleotide sequence: TGTGCCAGCAGTGACGCAAGCGGGAGTATGGACGAGCAGTACTTC. Amino acids: CASSDASGSMDEQYF.

This clonotype came up a few times. This likely comes from a read error, as the CDR3 has no conserved phenylalanine or tryptophan at its end. The rearrangement joins TRBV7-2 to TRBJ2-7; D not certain. CDR3 length equals 12 residues. V dropped 1 base and J dropped 5 bases, with 6 bases sitting between them. Germline V lookup: CDR1 SGHTA, CDR2 FQGNSA. CDR3 sequence reads: CASSLVGNEQYL. In DNA form, the CDR3 reads TGTGCCAGCAGCTTAGTAGGGAACGAGCAGTACCTC.

This clonotype was seen more than once but under ten times. The J gene is TRBJ2-3, the V gene TRBV7-2; D possibly corresponds to TRBD1 (5 bases). Germline V gene lookup returns CDR1 SGHTA and CDR2 FQGNSA. The CDR3 spans 14 residues. Trimming took 9 bases from V and 0 from J, leaving 13 bases between them. Here the CDR3 DNA reads TGTGCCAGTGGGGCCAGCGCTAGCACAGATACGCAGTATTTT. Its translation is CASGASASTDTQYF.